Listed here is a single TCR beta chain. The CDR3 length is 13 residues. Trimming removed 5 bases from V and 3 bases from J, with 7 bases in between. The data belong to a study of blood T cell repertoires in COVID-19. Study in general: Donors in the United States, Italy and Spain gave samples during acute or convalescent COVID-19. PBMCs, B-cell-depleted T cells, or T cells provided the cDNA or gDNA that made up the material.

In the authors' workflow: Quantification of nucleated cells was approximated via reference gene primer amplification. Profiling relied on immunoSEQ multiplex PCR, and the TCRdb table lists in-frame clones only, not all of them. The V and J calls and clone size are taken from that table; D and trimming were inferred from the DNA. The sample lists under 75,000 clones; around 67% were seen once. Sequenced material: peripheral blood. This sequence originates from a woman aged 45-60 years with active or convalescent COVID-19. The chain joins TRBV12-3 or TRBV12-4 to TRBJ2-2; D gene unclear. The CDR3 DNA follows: TGTGCCAGCAGTGCACAAGACACCGGGGAGCTGTTTTTT. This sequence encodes CASSAQDTGELFF.